The 21 T cell receptor beta chains presented below share a single source sample, sequenced in a study of OX40 agonist ivuxolimab in advanced cancers. Profiled with immunoSEQ multiplex PCR; TCRdb holds only in-frame clones, not every one. This table holds fewer than 100,000 clones, about 93% found once. Sequencing used CD4+ or CD8+ T cells sorted from blood, obtained in a trial of the OX40 agonist ivuxolimab. The receptor source for this set is an adult with an advanced solid tumor such as melanoma, head and neck, liver or kidney cancer.

This chain uses TRBV9 with TRBJ1-2; D gene unclear. Germline CDR1 SGDLS, CDR2 YYNGEE. Trimming shortened V by 3 bases and J by 4 bases, and 13 bases separated the two germline ends. This CDR3 is built from 14 residues. This CDR3 is CASSGSVSSYGYTF. The DNA for the CDR3 is TGTGCCAGCAGCGGTTCAGTGTCCTCCTATGGCTACACCTTC. Based on the CDR3 plus reference TRBV9 and TRBJ1-2, the full variable domain is DSGVTQTPKHLITATGQRVTLRCSPRSGDLSVYWYQQSLDQGLQFLIQYYNGEERAKGNILERFSAQQFPDLHSELNLSSLELGDSALYFCASSGSVSSYGYTFGSGTRLTVV.

The CDR3 is CASSVPDPDGAIYF. The CDR3 DNA sequence: TGTGCCAGCAGCGTCCCCGATCCCGATGGCGCCATATATTTT. The chain links TRBV9 to TRBJ1-3; D gene uncertain. This CDR3 is built from 14 residues. Between the trimmed V and J ends, which lost 2 bases and 11 bases, there was a span of 17 bases. Germline CDR1 and CDR2: SGDLS and YYNGEE.

CDR3 DNA sequence: TGTGCCAGCAGCTTCAGGGGGCGCGATACTGAAGCTTTCTTT. This gives the protein CASSFRGRDTEAFF. The chain combines TRBV11-2 with TRBJ1-1; 8 nucleotides match TRBD1. J lost 5 bases, V lost 3 bases, and 5 bases had no gene match. Germline-derived CDR1 and CDR2 are SGHAT and FQNNGV. The CDR3 loop spans 14 amino acids.

V gene TRBV5-1 combines with J gene TRBJ2-7; D gene unclear. V was trimmed by 4 bases and J by 7 bases, leaving 15 bases between them. CDR1 and CDR2 (germline): SGHRS, YFSETQ. This CDR3 has 13 amino acids. The CDR3 DNA sequence: TGCGCCAGCAGCCCCACCCCTGTCGGGGAGCAGTACTTC. It yields the protein CASSPTPVGEQYF. Full variable domain (missing parts from reference TRBV5-1 and TRBJ2-7): KAGVTQTPRYLIKTRGQQVTLSCSPISGHRSVSWYQQTPGQGLQFLFEYFSETQRNKGNFPGRFSGRQFSNSRSEMNVSTLELGDSALYLCASSPTPVGEQYFGPGTRLTVT.

This chain uses TRBV14 with TRBJ1-2, with no clear D. Trimming pared 1 base from V and 4 bases from J, leaving 7 bases between. The CDR3 is 13 amino acids. From germline, CDR1 is SGHDN and CDR2 FVKESK. This CDR3 reads CASSQGESYGYTF. Written as DNA, the CDR3 is TGTGCCAGCAGCCAAGGGGAGAGCTATGGCTACACCTTC.

This clone was counted once. J is TRBJ2-3 and V is TRBV6-1; the match to TRBD2 covers 11 bases. Germline V gene data show CDR1 as MNHNS and CDR2 as SASEGT. The length of the CDR3 is 14 residues. J was trimmed by 6 bases and V by 3 bases; bases with no gene match: 2. Here the CDR3 reads CASSEVAGGDTQYF. The CDR3 nucleotides are TGTGCCAGCAGTGAGGTAGCGGGAGGGGATACGCAGTATTTT.

This sequence joins TRBV29-1 and TRBJ2-7; D may be TRBD1 (5 bases). Trimming stripped 4 bases from V and 0 bases from J, with 10 bases between. Germline loops: CDR1 SQVTM, CDR2 ANQGSEA. The CDR3 is made up of 13 amino acids. This CDR3 is CSVVRGSSYEQYF. Here the CDR3 DNA reads TGCAGCGTTGTTAGGGGTTCCTCCTACGAGCAGTACTTC.

The chain links TRBV4-3 to TRBJ2-3; 12 bases are a match to TRBD2. Germline V gives CDR1 LGHNA, CDR2 YSLEER. This CDR3 is 17 amino acids long. V was pared by 1 base and J by 6 bases, with 8 bases of the junction left unmatched. The CDR3 loop is CASSQGLAGGPSDTQYF. Here the CDR3 DNA reads TGCGCCAGCAGCCAAGGGCTAGCGGGGGGGCCATCGGATACGCAGTATTTT.

The genes are TRBV13 and TRBJ2-5; 11 nucleotides line up with TRBD2. V shed 7 bases, J shed 4 bases, and the junction held 8 bases outside the gene matches. Germline CDR1 PRHDT, CDR2 FYEKMQ (reference sequence). CDR3 length: 15 amino acids. The CDR3 loop reads CASNTLAGGGETQYF. The CDR3 nucleotides read TGTGCCAGCAATACGCTAGCGGGGGGAGGAGAGACCCAGTACTTC.

V gene TRBV15 combines with J gene TRBJ2-1; D gene unclear. Trimming pared 1 base from V and 9 bases from J, leaving 7 bases between. This CDR3 has 12 amino acids. Germline loops: CDR1 LNHNV, CDR2 YYDKDF (reference sequence). The CDR3 DNA follows: TGTGCCACCAGCAGAGGATGGAGTGAGCAGTTCTTC. As protein: CATSRGWSEQFF.

V usage is TRBV27 and J usage is TRBJ1-2; perhaps TRBD1 as D (5 bases). This CDR3 has 15 amino acids. The V end was cut by 2 bases, the J end by 4 bases, with 14 bases between. Germline values: CDR1 MNHEY, CDR2 SMNVEV (reference sequence). CDR3 sequence (DNA): TGTGCCAGCAGTTTACGGGCAGGGTTCTCCTATGGCTACACCTTC. Translation gives CASSLRAGFSYGYTF.

The chain uses TRBV4-1 and TRBJ2-2, with TRBD2 matching over 9 bases. Germline assignment: CDR1 MGHRA and CDR2 YSYEKL. The CDR3 runs to 17 residues. The V segment lost 5 bases and the J segment 7 bases; nucleotides outside the gene matches: 14. The CDR3 DNA is TGCGCCAGCAGCTTGAGGACTAGCGAGGTTCTAGGCGGGGAGCTGTTTTTT. Encoded protein: CASSLRTSEVLGGELFF.

The chain is built from TRBV6-4 and TRBJ2-7, with 9 bases lining up with TRBD2. The CDR3 sequence is 16 residues long. Germline CDR1 is MRHNA and CDR2 is SNTAGT. V shed 1 base and J 5 bases; nucleotides not matched to a gene: 9. CDR3: CASSDLITSGSHEQYF. DNA of the CDR3: TGTGCCAGCAGTGACTTGATAACTAGCGGGTCTCACGAGCAGTACTTC.

The CDR3 nucleotides are TGTGCCAGCAGTCTAAGGACAGGGGGCAACTACGAGCAGTACTTC. It translates to CASSLRTGGNYEQYF. The chain employs TRBV27 and TRBJ2-7, with 11 bases aligning to TRBD1. This CDR3 has 15 amino acids. CDR1 and CDR2 from the germline V gene are MNHEY and SMNVEV (reference sequence). V lost 5 bases, J lost 3 bases, and 6 bases stayed unmatched.

The chain combines TRBV7-6 with TRBJ2-3; 9 bases fit TRBD1. This CDR3 spans 19 amino acids. Losses at the gene ends were 5 bases for V and 0 bases for J; bases not matched to a gene: 15. Germline loops: CDR1 SGHVS, CDR2 FNYEAQ. The CDR3 nucleotides are TGTGCCAGCAGCCCACAGACGGGACAGGGTGGAACTAGCACAGATACGCAGTATTTT. Its translation: CASSPQTGQGGTSTDTQYF.

The chain recombines TRBV4-3 with TRBJ1-6; D unclear. The CDR3 covers 16 residues. The germline V gene has CDR1 LGHNA and CDR2 YSLEER. V lost 4 bases and J 0 bases, leaving 10 bases between the germline ends. The CDR3 DNA follows: TGCGCCAGCAGCCTGAACGGTTACTCCTATAATTCACCCCTCCACTTT. The encoded protein is CASSLNGYSYNSPLHF.

The rearrangement links TRBV9 to TRBJ1-5; no definite D call. Trimming shortened V by 2 bases and J by 3 bases, and 9 bases separated the two germline ends. The CDR3 spans 14 residues. Germline V lookup: CDR1 SGDLS, CDR2 YYNGEE. The CDR3, as DNA: TGTGCCAGCAGCGTCCACGACGTCAATCAGCCCCAGCATTTT. This sequence encodes CASSVHDVNQPQHF.

The V gene is TRBV19, the J gene TRBJ2-3; no reliable D call. CDR1 is LNHDA, CDR2 SQIVND, per germline (reference sequence). The CDR3 contains 14 residues. V dropped 5 bases and J dropped 2 bases, with 11 bases sitting between them. This CDR3 is CASSVGRITDTQYF. CDR3 coding DNA: TGTGCCAGTAGTGTGGGCAGAATCACAGATACGCAGTATTTT.

The genes are TRBV6-1 and TRBJ2-1, with D possibly matching TRBD2 (6 bases). V was cut by 11 bases and J by 8 bases, with 16 bases left in between. Germline values: CDR1 MNHNS, CDR2 SASEGT. The CDR3 is 12 residues long. The CDR3 nucleotides are TGTGCCGTACTAGAGCGGGCGGATGAGCAGTTCTTC. Protein: CAVLERADEQFF.

The table lists this clone with a count of one. The chain recombines TRBV9 with TRBJ1-2, with D unclear. Trimming stripped 3 bases from V and 0 bases from J, with 12 bases between. CDR3 length: 15 residues. Germline V lookup: CDR1 SGDLS, CDR2 YYNGEE. In DNA, the CDR3 is TGTGCCAGCAGCGACCAGGCGTTAGCTAACTATGGCTACACCTTC. Protein sequence: CASSDQALANYGYTF.

The chain uses TRBV25-1 and TRBJ1-6, with unresolved D. The CDR3 is 13 residues long. Trimming shortened V by 3 bases and J by 10 bases, and 10 bases separated the two germline ends. The germline V gene has CDR1 MGHDK and CDR2 SYGVNS. The CDR3 region has the DNA TGTGCCAGCAGTGAGGAGGGTCGGTCACCCCTCCACTTT. Translating it yields CASSEEGRSPLHF.